These T cell receptor beta chains were read from a single sample in a study of blood T cell repertoires in COVID-19. This table comes from immunoSEQ multiplex PCR, and its TCRdb copy is limited to in-frame clones, with some not included. This sample yields 150,000 or so clones, of which over 75% are seen a single time; about 3.2% belongs to the top ten. Sequencing was done on a sample of PBMCs or T cells enriched from blood (not recorded which). Every receptor here comes from a woman between 45 and 60 years old who had recovered from COVID-19. Both conserved end residues are trimmed from each CDR3.

TRBV18,ASSPGTGGTDTGELF
TRBV5-1,ASSSRRETQY
TRBV4-2,ASSQDLGGYEQF
TRBV10-3,AINPGQGNEQF
TRBV9,ASSMGLQNIQY
TRBV12-3/TRBV12-4,ASSLQGPRGYT
TRBV3-1/TRBV3-2,ASSQERVAGESGELF
TRBV6-8,AGTGLPYNEQF
TRBV28,ASSLAGTSRTGELF
TRBV2,ASNAEGYNEQF
TRBV12-5,ASGPGQGGTGNQPQH
TRBV19,ASSSGQGTMRNQPQH
TRBV5-4,ASSLNVGHLH
TRBV18,ASSPSPGESYEQY
TRBV11-3,ASSPERDYGYT
TRBV4-1,ASSRGLGGNEKLF
TRBV18,ASSPRGNTEAF
TRBV5-1,ASSLGQINTGELF
TRBV7-6,ASSLEIRGYEQY
TRBV12-5,ASGREVGEQF
TRBV7-2,ASSPPLGLANEQY
TRBV13,ASSLEGARGETQY
TRBV28,ASRRQGSNTEAF
TRBV19,ASSGGQGVGELF
TRBV28,ASSSGLERELF
TRBV24-1,ATSDSGTSGEKLF
TRBV5-1,ASGPGTLSSYEQY
TRBV18,ASSPPTGGAYTEAF
TRBV18,ASSPSGRMNTEAF
TRBV9,ASSVSSGSSYEQY
TRBV14,ASSQYRDRGSGYT
TRBV14,ASIPRRGSYNSPLH
TRBV12-3/TRBV12-4,ASSLARGETQY
TRBV30,AWSFQVSANYGYT
TRBV18,ASSLLRTSGSIDEQY
TRBV19,ASSTLQGRSNQPQH
TRBV5-1,ASSPWRGIGTEAF
TRBV10-2,ASSETGYGNTIY
TRBV29-1,SGLTWEQF
TRBV5-4,ASSLQYNEQF
TRBV4-1,ASSRIGQGKGNEQF
TRBV11-1,ASSFEERTQQF
TRBV12-3/TRBV12-4,ASSSINYGYT
TRBV9,ASSASDRNTEAF
TRBV19,ASTDRGIFAGNTIY
TRBV19,ASSLARGWTEAF
TRBV2,ASSGGQGREKLF
TRBV7-7,ASSLQVGGELF
TRBV12-3/TRBV12-4,ASTSSAGELF
TRBV3-1/TRBV3-2,ASSGRAGESYEQY
TRBV28,ASSPDRPLRYSGNTIY
TRBV27,ASSVNPGLAAYNEQF